This TCR beta chain was recorded in a study of T cells in tuberculosis. Looking at the study overall: In South Africa, adults with active tuberculosis were compared with IGRA-negative and latently infected IGRA-positive adolescents.

Worth noting for this clone: As yet, its antigen is unknown.

Study-level results: Cases with active tuberculosis were adults, while controls were adolescents. The TCR-beta difference was not significant; alpha differences partly reflected length.

The CDR3 length is 13 residues. CDR1 and CDR2 (germline): SGHRS, YFSETQ. V lost 4 bases, J lost 6 bases, and 5 bases stayed unmatched. On average roughly 90,000 T cells per donor were immunosequenced. Some clones are missing from TCRdb's copy, which holds only in-frame ones; the method was immunoSEQ multiplex PCR. The profile covers about 25,000 clones, with nearly 97% appearing a single time and more than 7.5% taken by the ten largest. This clonotype was obtained from a donor between 10 and 35 years old with latent tuberculosis or without tuberculosis infection. The rearrangement uses TRBV5-1 and TRBJ2-3, with 7 bases aligning to TRBD1. The sample consisted of PBMCs. For the CDR3, the DNA is TGCGCCAGCAGCGCCACAGGGGTCGATACGCAGTATTTT. Its translation: CASSATGVDTQYF.